The present T cell receptor beta chain was sequenced within a study of blood T cell repertoires in COVID-19. Across the whole study: Samples came from the United States, Italy and Spain, spanning acute and convalescent COVID-19. T cells, B-cell-depleted T cells, or PBMCs provided the cDNA or gDNA that served as material.

In the original processing: Estimation of nucleated cell counts relied on the amplification of reference gene primers. The assay was immunoSEQ multiplex PCR, and TCRdb's table has in-frame clones only and misses some. V, J and clone size are those of that table, while D and trimming were read from the DNA. The sample has some 280,000 clones, over 80% seen once. This clone was seen a few times. Germline values: CDR1 LNHDA, CDR2 SQIVND (reference sequence). The CDR3 runs 14 residues. V dropped 3 bases and J dropped 5 bases, with 11 bases sitting between them. The receptor was derived from a woman aged 45-65 years with active or convalescent COVID-19. The rearrangement links TRBV19 to TRBJ2-1, with unresolved D. Material for sequencing was peripheral blood. Here the CDR3 reads CASSIRLVDNEQFF. The CDR3 DNA follows: TGTGCCAGTAGTATTCGGCTAGTGGACAATGAGCAGTTCTTC. Complete variable domain (other parts from reference TRBV19 and TRBJ2-1): DGGITQSPKYLFRKEGQNVTLSCEQNLNHDAMYWYRQDPGQGLRLIYYSQIVNDFQKGDIAEGYSVSREKKESFPLTVTSAQKNPTAFYLCASSIRLVDNEQFFGPGTRLTVL.